Listed here is a single T cell receptor beta chain. Its matching antigen is unknown. This record comes from a study of vaccination effects on CD4 cells after COVID-19. On the study more broadly: A median of 72 days separated the second dose and sampling. About 2.1 million PBMC were seeded per well and grown in the presence of about 9.5 IU/ml IL-2 and around 11 ug/ml peptides. Study-level findings and limits: By a late point after vaccination, infection- and vaccine-induced clones had shrunk markedly through clonal contraction.

CDR1 GTSNPN and CDR2 SVGIG come from the germline V gene (reference sequence). Deletions cut 3 bases from V and 2 bases from J, with 8 bases between. The CDR3 sequence is 13 residues long. TCRdb's copy holds only in-frame clones and misses some; the assay was immunoSEQ multiplex PCR. The sample has approximately 29,000 clones; roughly 81% are singletons. The culture ran for approximately nine days before CD4+ T cells were isolated. Subjects were given two BNT162b2 or mRNA-1273 vaccine doses. The rearrangement uses TRBV30 and TRBJ1-5; D unclear. This sequence was found in a human donor who received a COVID-19 vaccine. Specimen: CD4+ T cells from PBMCs cultured without peptide, collected after COVID-19 vaccination. CDR3: CAWSGQGNQPQHF. Here the CDR3 DNA reads TGTGCCTGGAGCGGGCAGGGCAATCAGCCCCAGCATTTT.